The present TCR beta chain was sequenced within a study of T cell responses to AZD1222 COVID-19 vaccine. Study results and caveats: There were mostly white British donors and more females than males, and clonal diversity was possibly underestimated.

Sequencing used immunoSEQ multiplex PCR; TCRdb keeps in-frame clones, though not all of them. The sample holds over 60,000 clones, around 86% seen once. CDR3 length equals 12 residues. V lost 1 base and J lost 6, with 4 bases in between. Germline CDR1 MNHNS, CDR2 SASEGT. As for this clone: Its antigen is unidentified.

The V and J genes are TRBV6-1 and TRBJ1-5; unclear D gene. Source: peripheral blood, taken on day 0 of AZD1222 vaccination. This TCR derives from an adult in good health. Here the CDR3 DNA reads TGTGCCAGCAGTGAAGGGCGTCAGCCCCAGCATTTT. It translates to CASSEGRQPQHF.